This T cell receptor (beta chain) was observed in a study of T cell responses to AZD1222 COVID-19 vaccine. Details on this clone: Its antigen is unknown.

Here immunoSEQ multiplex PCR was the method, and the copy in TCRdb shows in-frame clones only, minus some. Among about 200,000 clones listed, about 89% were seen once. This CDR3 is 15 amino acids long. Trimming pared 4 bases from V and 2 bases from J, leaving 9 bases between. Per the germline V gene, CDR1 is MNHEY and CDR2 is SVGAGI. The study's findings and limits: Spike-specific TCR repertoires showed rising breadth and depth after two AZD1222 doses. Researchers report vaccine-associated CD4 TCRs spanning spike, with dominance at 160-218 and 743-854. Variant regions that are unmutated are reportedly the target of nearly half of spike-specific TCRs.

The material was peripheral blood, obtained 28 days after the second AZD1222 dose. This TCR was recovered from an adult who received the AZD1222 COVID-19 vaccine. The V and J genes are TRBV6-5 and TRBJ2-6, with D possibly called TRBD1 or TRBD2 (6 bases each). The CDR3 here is CASSLRGPGANVLTF. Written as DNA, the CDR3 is TGTGCCAGCAGTTTACGGGGGCCTGGGGCCAACGTCCTGACTTTC.